These 17 T cell receptor beta chains were sequenced from one sample in a study of PD-1 blockade in classical Hodgkin lymphoma. The table came from immunoSEQ multiplex PCR; TCRdb's copy has only in-frame clones and leaves some out. The sample records under 25,000 clones, 81% being singletons. Specified time point: cycle 4 day 1 (C4D1), after around six weeks of nivolumab. Each and every patient relapsed after autologous stem cell transplantation, and patients got differing brentuximab vedotin exposure. The specimen comprised peripheral blood mononuclear cells (PBMCs), sampled before the fourth cycle of nivolumab. The receptor source for this set is a human donor with classical Hodgkin lymphoma.

The chain combines TRBV27 with TRBJ2-7; D remains unclear. CDR1 is MNHEY, CDR2 SMNVEV, per germline (reference sequence). This CDR3 is built from 11 residues. Trimming pared 4 bases from V and 2 bases from J, leaving 3 bases between. The CDR3 is CASSSTYEQYF. Written as DNA, the CDR3 is TGTGCCAGCAGTTCAACCTACGAGCAGTACTTC.

The chain combines TRBV9 with TRBJ2-7; D possibly uses TRBD1 or TRBD2 (5 bases each). Deletions cut 4 bases from V and 4 bases from J, with 15 bases between. The CDR3 contains 14 residues. Germline V gene lookup returns CDR1 SGDLS and CDR2 YYNGEE. The CDR3 nucleotides read TGTGCCAGCAGCATGGGGACCGAAATATACGAGCAGTACTTC. Protein: CASSMGTEIYEQYF.

The chain couples TRBV27 to TRBJ2-3; 9 bases align to TRBD2. CDR3 length: 16 residues. Germline lookup yields CDR1 MNHEY and CDR2 SMNVEV (reference sequence). V lost 4 bases and J lost 2; bases outside the gene matches: 7. The CDR3 coding sequence is TGTGCCAGCAGTTCCCGACTAGCGGAGAACACAGATACGCAGTATTTT. Protein sequence: CASSSRLAENTDTQYF.

The rearrangement uses TRBV6-5 and TRBJ2-1; 8 bases align to TRBD2. Germline V gene lookup returns CDR1 MNHEY and CDR2 SVGAGI. The CDR3 is 16 residues long. V lost 2 bases, J lost 0 bases, and 3 bases stayed unmatched. The CDR3 sequence is CASSYLSGSSYNEQFF. The CDR3 coding sequence is TGTGCCAGCAGTTACCTGAGCGGGAGCTCCTACAATGAGCAGTTCTTC.

The chain carries TRBV19 and TRBJ2-1; 7 bases align to TRBD1. Germline-derived CDR1 and CDR2 are LNHDA and SQIVND (reference sequence). The CDR3 has 13 amino acids. Trimming took 1 base from V and 10 from J; bases not matched to a gene: 4. In nucleotides, the CDR3 is TGTGCCAGTAGTATAGGGACAGGAGGAGAGCAGTTCTTC. It is translated as CASSIGTGGEQFF.

The table lists this clone with a few counts. This chain connects TRBV7-2 to TRBJ2-7, with 13 nucleotides matching TRBD2. This CDR3 is built from 14 residues. Germline CDR1 and CDR2: SGHTA and FQGNSA. The trim removed 6 bases at V and 7 bases at J, leaving 6 bases unmatched. The CDR3 sequence is CASRLGLAGAEQYF. The CDR3 nucleotides are TGTGCCAGCAGACTCGGACTAGCGGGGGCTGAGCAGTACTTC.

The rearrangement uses TRBV11-3 and TRBJ2-6; D unclear. CDR1 and CDR2 from the germline V gene are SGHNT and YENEEA. Trimming cost V 3 bases and J 0 bases, with 12 bases left between them. CDR3 size: 17 residues. The CDR3, as DNA: TGTGCCAGCAGCTTCCTAGGCGAGCTCTCTGGGGCCAACGTCCTGACTTTC. Translation gives CASSFLGELSGANVLTF. Supplemented by reference TRBV11-3 and TRBJ2-6, the full variable domain reads EAGVVQSPRYKIIEKKQPVAFWCNPISGHNTLYWYLQNLGQGPELLIRYENEEAVDDSQLPKDRFSAERLKGVDSTLKIQPAELGDSAVYLCASSFLGELSGANVLTFGAGSRLTVL.

The chain links TRBV6-1 to TRBJ2-7, with 11 bases lining up with TRBD2. Germline loops: CDR1 MNHNS, CDR2 SASEGT. This CDR3 is 14 amino acids long. V lost 5 bases, J lost 3 bases, and 3 bases stayed unmatched. CDR3 nucleotide sequence: TGTGCCAGCAGTATCGGGACTAGCGGCTACGAGCAGTACTTC. It specifies CASSIGTSGYEQYF.

The chain joins TRBV7-9 to TRBJ1-1; D may be TRBD1 (5 bases). The CDR3 loop spans 15 amino acids. Germline V gene data show CDR1 as SEHNR and CDR2 as FQNEAQ (reference sequence). The germline V and J ends were trimmed by 4 bases and 9 bases, with 21 bases remaining between them. The CDR3 DNA reads as TGTGCCAGCAGCTGGGGCGGTGGAACCCTGAATCAAGCTTTCTTT. Its translation: CASSWGGGTLNQAFF.

The V call is TRBV5-1, the J call TRBJ2-5, with D perhaps being TRBD1 or TRBD2 (5 bases each). There are 17 residues in the CDR3. Germline V lookup: CDR1 SGHRS, CDR2 YFSETQ. V was trimmed by 4 bases and J by 1 base, leaving 20 bases between them. The CDR3 DNA follows: TGCGCCAGCAGCGGCAGGGACGTCGGGCACTTCCAAGAGACCCAGTACTTC. Amino acid sequence: CASSGRDVGHFQETQYF.

V is TRBV6-1 and J is TRBJ1-3, with TRBD1 as a possible D gene (6 bases). The V gene's germline CDR1 is MNHNS and CDR2 SASEGT. Trimming removed 3 bases from V and 2 bases from J, with 17 bases in between. This CDR3 comprises 17 residues. CDR3 in amino acids: CASSERGYRLAGNTIYF. The DNA for the CDR3 is TGTGCCAGCAGTGAGAGGGGGTACAGACTGGCTGGAAACACCATATATTTT.

The chain recombines TRBV19 with TRBJ2-7; maybe TRBD1 (7 bases). The CDR3 has 13 amino acids. Deletions cut 5 bases from V and 4 bases from J, with 12 bases between. CDR1 is LNHDA, CDR2 SQIVND, per germline (reference sequence). The CDR3 loop reads CASSGGGWYEQYF. CDR3 nucleotides: TGTGCCAGTAGTGGAGGGGGCTGGTACGAGCAGTACTTC.

The V call is TRBV28, the J call TRBJ1-5; D gene unclear. Deletions cut 4 bases from V and 0 bases from J, with 16 bases between. This CDR3 is built from 17 residues. CDR1 is MDHEN, CDR2 SYDVKM, per germline. The CDR3 region has the DNA TGTGCCAGCAGTTCTAGGACTGCCCCCTATAGCAATCAGCCCCAGCATTTT. Translated: CASSSRTAPYSNQPQHF.

The gene calls are TRBV27 and TRBJ2-1; the D gene is possibly TRBD1 (8 bases). Trimming took 3 bases from V and 9 from J, leaving 18 bases between them. The CDR3 is 15 amino acids. Germline V CDR1 and CDR2: MNHEY, SMNVEV (reference sequence). The CDR3, as DNA: TGTGCCAGCAGTTTCCCAGGACAGGGAGGGGGTGAGCAGTTCTTC. Translation gives CASSFPGQGGGEQFF.

Here the CDR3 DNA reads TGTGCCAGCAGCTTTACTAGGACAGATACGCAGTATTTT. Encoded protein: CASSFTRTDTQYF. This sequence joins TRBV7-7 and TRBJ2-3; TRBD2 might be the D (5 bases). This CDR3 spans 13 amino acids. CDR1 SSHAT and CDR2 FNYEAQ come from the germline V gene (reference sequence). Trimming took 3 bases from V and 3 from J, leaving 7 bases between them.

This clone was found a few times. This rearrangement joins TRBV7-6 to TRBJ2-2; D gene ambiguous. The CDR3 totals 12 residues. Deletions cut 5 bases from V and 5 bases from J, with 6 bases between. Germline CDR1 reads SGHVS; CDR2 reads FNYEAQ. CDR3 in DNA: TGTGCCAGCAGCCCCCTAACCGGGGAGCTGTTTTTT. It is translated as CASSPLTGELFF.

The V and J genes are TRBV19 and TRBJ2-3, with D unresolved. V lost 2 bases and J lost 6, with 12 bases in between. Germline assignment: CDR1 LNHDA and CDR2 SQIVND (reference sequence). The CDR3 length is 14 residues. CDR3 region: CASSISSLADTQYF. CDR3 in DNA: TGTGCCAGTAGTATATCCTCTTTGGCGGATACGCAGTATTTT.